Presented here are 24 T cell receptor beta chains from one specimen sequenced in a study of T cell responses to AZD1222 COVID-19 vaccine. Only in-frame clones appear in the TCRdb table, and some are missing; sequencing was by immunoSEQ multiplex PCR. The profile shows approximately 150,000 clones, approximately 89% of them singletons. Specimen: peripheral blood, collected 28 days after the second AZD1222 dose. The receptors here all came from an adult who received the AZD1222 COVID-19 vaccine.

The chain carries TRBV2 and TRBJ1-1; 8 positions match TRBD1. J gave up 3 bases and V 6 bases, and 3 bases lay outside the gene matches. The CDR3 length is 13 residues. Germline loops: CDR1 SNHLY, CDR2 FYNNEI. The CDR3 DNA follows: TGTGCCAGCAGGGGACAGGCTGACACTGAAGCTTTCTTT. Translating it yields CASRGQADTEAFF.

This clone has a single count. The V call is TRBV7-3, the J call TRBJ1-1; D might be TRBD1 (6 bases). Germline values: CDR1 SGHTA, CDR2 FQGTGA. The CDR3 length is 13 residues. Trimming left V 4 bases short and J 7 bases short, with 13 bases between. The CDR3, as DNA: TGTGCCAGCAGCTCACACAGGGAGGGTGAAGCTTTCTTT. Protein sequence: CASSSHREGEAFF.

To note about this clone: Different DNA sequences within this sample yield the same CDR3. The chain couples TRBV14 to TRBJ2-7; D is ambiguous. CDR3 length equals 12 residues. V was shortened by 0 bases and J by 2 bases, with 2 bases between the two germline ends. Germline-derived CDR1 and CDR2 are SGHDN and FVKESK. The CDR3 is CASSQDAYEQYF. For the CDR3, the DNA is TGTGCCAGCAGCCAAGATGCCTACGAGCAGTACTTC.

The rearrangement links TRBV9 to TRBJ2-2; 7 nucleotides agree with TRBD1. Unmatched junction bases numbered 0, after V lost 1 base and J lost 3 bases. The CDR3 consists of 14 residues. Germline CDR1 and CDR2: SGDLS and YYNGEE. The CDR3 nucleotides are TGTGCCAGCAGCGTACAGGGGGACACCGGGGAGCTGTTTTTT. Protein: CASSVQGDTGELFF.

The count of this clone is one. J is TRBJ2-3 and V is TRBV9; TRBD2 matches 15 bases. The length of the CDR3 is 16 residues. The germline CDR1 and CDR2 sequences are SGDLS and YYNGEE. Trimming removed 3 bases from V and 4 bases from J; junction bases left unmatched: 3. The CDR3 DNA follows: TGTGCCAGCAGCGCTGGACTAGCGGGAGGGTCAGATACGCAGTATTTT. It translates to CASSAGLAGGSDTQYF.

The chain employs TRBV3-1 (or the pseudogene TRBV3-2) and TRBJ1-5; 9 nucleotides align to TRBD1. CDR1 is LGHDT and CDR2 is YNNKEL in the germline V gene (reference sequence). The CDR3 runs 15 residues. The V and J ends lost 4 bases and 7 bases, in that order; junction bases with no gene match: 8. CDR3 nucleotide sequence: TGTGCCAGCAGCCCGCGGGACAGGGCCGGGCAGCCCCAGCATTTT. This codes for CASSPRDRAGQPQHF.

The chain is built from TRBV7-6 and TRBJ2-7; the D is unclear. Trimming took off 1 base at V and 6 bases at J, with 16 bases between the two ends. CDR1 is SGHVS and CDR2 is FNYEAQ in the germline V gene. The CDR3 extends over 15 amino acids. The CDR3 reads CASSLGIASFSEQYF. The CDR3 bases are TGTGCCAGCAGCTTAGGGATTGCGAGTTTCTCCGAGCAGTACTTC. Variable domain in full (rest from reference TRBV7-6 and TRBJ2-7): GAGVSQSPRYKVTKRGQDVALRCDPISGHVSLYWYRQALGQGPEFLTYFNYEAQQDKSGLPNDRFSAERPEGSISTLTIQRTEQRDSAMYRCASSLGIASFSEQYFGPGTRLTVT.

The V gene is TRBV3-1 (or the pseudogene TRBV3-2), the J gene TRBJ1-2; D is possibly TRBD1 (5 bases). Trimming removed 5 bases at V and 5 bases at J, with 18 bases between. Germline assignment: CDR1 LGHDT and CDR2 YNNKEL (reference sequence). This CDR3 is built from 15 residues. The CDR3 DNA reads as TGTGCCAGCAGCTTAGGCGTGGGACCGATATATGGCTACACCTTC. It codes for CASSLGVGPIYGYTF.

V is TRBV6-4 and J is TRBJ2-1; the D gene is possibly TRBD1 (5 bases). Germline CDR1 and CDR2: MRHNA and SNTAGT. This CDR3 region has 14 residues. V lost 0 bases and J lost 3, with 6 bases in between. CDR3 residues: CASSDSGVYNEQFF. The CDR3 DNA reads TGTGCCAGCAGTGACTCAGGGGTCTACAATGAGCAGTTCTTC.

The chain is built from TRBV7-8 and TRBJ1-2, with a weak D call TRBD1 (5 bases). Deletions cut 0 bases from V and 8 bases from J, with 22 bases between. The germline gives CDR1 SGHVS, CDR2 FQNEAQ. This CDR3 region has 17 residues. The CDR3 coding sequence is TGTGCCAGCAGCTTAGCGAAAGGGACCCATGCCCCCGGCGGCTACACCTTC. This encodes CASSLAKGTHAPGGYTF.

V gene TRBV7-9 combines with J gene TRBJ1-2; the match to TRBD1 covers 8 bases. V was pared by 5 bases and J by 0 bases, with 5 bases of the junction left unmatched. This CDR3 is built from 15 residues. Germline loops: CDR1 SEHNR, CDR2 FQNEAQ (reference sequence). The CDR3 DNA reads as TGTGCCAGCAGCGCGGCGGGACAGGCTAACTATGGCTACACCTTC. This sequence encodes CASSAAGQANYGYTF.

The V gene is TRBV10-3, the J gene TRBJ2-7; 9 bases are shared with TRBD1. The CDR3 covers 14 residues. Germline CDR1 and CDR2: ENHRY and SYGVKD. Unmatched junction bases numbered 10, after V lost 9 bases and J lost 4 bases. The CDR3, as DNA: TGTGCCATGCAAGCAGGACAGGGGTCGTACGAGCAGTACTTC. Translated: CAMQAGQGSYEQYF.

V is TRBV2 and J is TRBJ2-1, with D perhaps assigned TRBD1 or TRBD2 (7 bases each). This CDR3 has 15 residues. Germline loops: CDR1 SNHLY, CDR2 FYNNEI. Trimming cost V 7 bases and J 11 bases, with 24 bases left between them. The DNA of the CDR3 is TGTGCCAGCACCAGCCAGGACACAGGGGAGGGGAAGCAGTTCTTC. This gives the protein CASTSQDTGEGKQFF.

Only a few counts were recorded for this clone. The J gene is TRBJ1-3, the V gene TRBV5-1; TRBD1 might be the D (6 bases). V was clipped by 4 bases and J by 0 bases, with 17 bases between them. Germline V gene lookup returns CDR1 SGHRS and CDR2 YFSETQ. The CDR3 is 17 residues long. The CDR3 is CASSPPGGGISGNTIYF. The CDR3 DNA follows: TGCGCCAGCAGCCCGCCCGGGGGGGGCATCTCTGGAAACACCATATATTTT.

For the CDR3, the DNA is TGTGCCAGCAGCCCATACCAGGGAAGAGCCTACGAGCAGTACTTC. Translating gives CASSPYQGRAYEQYF. The genes are TRBV11-2 and TRBJ2-7, with D possibly TRBD1 on 5 matching bases. The CDR3 runs to 15 residues. Germline CDR1 SGHAT, CDR2 FQNNGV. Trimming left V 5 bases short and J 2 bases short, with 16 bases between.

This CDR3 is CAWSPVASGRGADTQYF. The DNA for the CDR3 is TGTGCCTGGAGTCCGGTTGCTAGCGGGAGGGGGGCAGATACGCAGTATTTT. J is TRBJ2-3 and V is TRBV30, with TRBD2 matching over 12 bases. V shed 2 bases and J 4 bases; nucleotides not matched to a gene: 10. The V gene's germline CDR1 is GTSNPN and CDR2 SVGIG (reference sequence). CDR3 length: 17 residues.

This chain connects TRBV5-1 to TRBJ1-1; D gene uncertain. Germline CDR1 reads SGHRS; CDR2 reads YFSETQ. The V gene lost 3 bases and the J gene lost 0 bases, with 9 bases spanning the gap. CDR3 length equals 14 residues. The CDR3 coding sequence is TGCGCCAGCAGCTCAGGAACACTGAACACTGAAGCTTTCTTT. This encodes CASSSGTLNTEAFF. Based on the CDR3 plus reference TRBV5-1 and TRBJ1-1, the full variable domain is KAGVTQTPRYLIKTRGQQVTLSCSPISGHRSVSWYQQTPGQGLQFLFEYFSETQRNKGNFPGRFSGRQFSNSRSEMNVSTLELGDSALYLCASSSGTLNTEAFFGQGTRLTVV.

The CDR3 DNA follows: TGTGCCAGCAGCTTAGGCGAAGAGACCCAGTACTTC. Translated: CASSLGEETQYF. The V gene is TRBV7-9, the J gene TRBJ2-5; D is undetermined. The CDR3 sequence is 12 residues long. Germline lookup yields CDR1 SEHNR and CDR2 FQNEAQ (reference sequence). Between the trimmed V and J ends, which lost 1 base and 3 bases, there was a span of 3 bases.

The chain joins TRBV10-3 to TRBJ1-1; D is perhaps TRBD1 (6 bases). This CDR3 is built from 14 residues. Germline V gives CDR1 ENHRY, CDR2 SYGVKD. Trimming pared 2 bases from V and 4 bases from J, leaving 11 bases between. Here the CDR3 reads CAISERGGSTEAFF. CDR3 in DNA: TGTGCCATCAGTGAGAGGGGGGGAAGCACTGAAGCTTTCTTT.

This clone appeared once. The CDR3 here is CASTPASSSDTQYF. CDR3 bases: TGTGCCAGCACCCCAGCTAGCTCATCCGATACGCAGTATTTT. This chain uses TRBV4-2 with TRBJ2-3; tentative D call: TRBD2 (5 bases). CDR3 length: 14 residues. Deletions cut 7 bases from V and 6 bases from J, with 17 bases between. Germline values: CDR1 LGHNA, CDR2 YNFKEQ.

The chain has TRBV12-3 or TRBV12-4 and TRBJ1-1; 8 positions match TRBD1. The J segment lost 4 bases and the V segment lost 8 bases, leaving 6 bases of the junction unmatched. The CDR3 has 13 residues. In nucleotides, the CDR3 is TGTGCCAGCGCTCACACAGGGGGCACTGAAGCTTTCTTT. Amino acids: CASAHTGGTEAFF.

The gene calls are TRBV19 and TRBJ1-1, with D unclear. V was trimmed by 5 bases and J by 3 bases, leaving 7 bases between them. Germline V gene sequence: CDR1 LNHDA, CDR2 SQIVND (reference sequence). The CDR3 totals 12 residues. CDR3 sequence: CASSPDYTEAFF. The CDR3 DNA reads as TGTGCCAGTAGTCCGGATTACACTGAAGCTTTCTTT.

This sequence joins TRBV2 and TRBJ2-3; D possibly corresponds to TRBD1 (5 bases). Germline values: CDR1 SNHLY, CDR2 FYNNEI. The CDR3 runs to 14 residues. Trimming took off 6 bases at V and 4 bases at J, with 14 bases between the two ends. The CDR3 loop reads CASRGRTGADTQYF. The CDR3 nucleotides read TGTGCCAGCAGAGGCAGAACAGGAGCAGATACGCAGTATTTT.

The chain couples TRBV10-2 to TRBJ2-7; 9 bases map to TRBD2. The CDR3 loop spans 16 amino acids. CDR1 is WSHSY and CDR2 is SAAADI in the germline V gene. V dropped 6 bases and J dropped 3; count of bases not matched to a gene: 12. CDR3: CASREETSGSDYEQYF. The CDR3 coding sequence is TGCGCCAGCAGGGAAGAGACTAGCGGCTCCGACTACGAGCAGTACTTC.